One and the same sample provided the 8 T cell receptor beta chains below, sequenced in a study of control samples from healthy donors and cancer patients. Method: immunoSEQ multiplex PCR; TCRdb's copy keeps in-frame clones and lacks some. Among roughly 100,000 clones, around 89% were seen once, and the ten largest hold approximately 19%. Sequenced input: PBMCs. The receptors originated from a man aged 55 to 70 with lung cancer.

This chain joins TRBV3-1 (or the pseudogene TRBV3-2) and TRBJ2-1, with unresolved D. There are 13 residues in the CDR3. Trimming took 6 bases from V and 12 from J, leaving 18 bases between them. Per the germline V gene, CDR1 is LGHDT and CDR2 is YNNKEL (reference sequence). Written as DNA, the CDR3 is TGTGCCAGCAGTCCGGACCCGTCAATGCGGCAGTTCTTC. The encoded protein is CASSPDPSMRQFF.

The chain combines TRBV24-1 with TRBJ2-3; D might be TRBD1 (6 bases). Between the trimmed V and J ends, which lost 3 bases and 3 bases, there was a span of 15 bases. The CDR3 consists of 16 residues. CDR1 is KGHDR and CDR2 is SFDVKD in the germline V gene. CDR3 bases: TGTGCCACCAGTGATGCTACAGGGAGAATTACAGATACGCAGTATTTT. The encoded protein is CATSDATGRITDTQYF.

The chain carries TRBV7-6 and TRBJ1-1, with 9 bases aligning to TRBD1. Germline-derived CDR1 and CDR2 are SGHVS and FNYEAQ. The CDR3 is 19 residues long. With 1 base clipped from V and 5 bases from J, the junction kept 17 bases outside the gene matches. DNA of the CDR3: TGTGCCAGCAGCTTAGGGGGGACAGGGTCCCCGATCAGAGGGACTGAAGCTTTCTTT. This codes for CASSLGGTGSPIRGTEAFF.

This sequence joins TRBV5-1 and TRBJ2-3; D remains ambiguous. In germline, CDR1 is SGHRS, CDR2 YFSETQ. V was clipped by 1 base and J by 0 bases, with 6 bases between them. The CDR3 loop spans 14 amino acids. The CDR3 sequence: CASSLIPSTDTQYF. In DNA form, the CDR3 reads TGCGCCAGCAGCTTGATCCCTAGCACAGATACGCAGTATTTT.

The chain employs TRBV9 and TRBJ2-1, with no clear D. The V gene lost 3 bases and the J gene lost 5 bases, with 6 bases spanning the gap. The CDR3 runs 12 residues. Germline V gene data show CDR1 as SGDLS and CDR2 as YYNGEE. The CDR3 DNA is TGTGCCAGCAGCGAGATGGACAATGAGCAGTTCTTC. It is translated as CASSEMDNEQFF. Supplemented by reference TRBV9 and TRBJ2-1, the full variable domain reads DSGVTQTPKHLITATGQRVTLRCSPRSGDLSVYWYQQSLDQGLQFLIQYYNGEERAKGNILERFSAQQFPDLHSELNLSSLELGDSALYFCASSEMDNEQFFGPGTRLTVL.

V and J are TRBV4-1 and TRBJ1-3, with 10 bases identical to TRBD1. The CDR3 runs to 14 residues. V lost 4 bases to trimming and J lost 5 bases; unmatched junction nucleotides: 2. Germline V lookup: CDR1 MGHRA, CDR2 YSYEKL. CDR3 protein: CASSLDRGRNTIYF. In DNA form, the CDR3 reads TGCGCCAGCAGCCTCGACAGGGGGCGAAACACCATATATTTT.

The V gene is TRBV7-3, the J gene TRBJ1-3; TRBD1 aligns across 7 bases. The CDR3 is 16 residues long. J gave up 0 bases and V 5 bases, and 7 bases lay outside the gene matches. In germline, CDR1 is SGHTA, CDR2 FQGTGA. CDR3 residues: CASSPQGGLSGNTIYF. For the CDR3, the DNA is TGTGCCAGCAGCCCTCAGGGGGGCCTCTCTGGAAACACCATATATTTT.

V and J are TRBV11-3 and TRBJ2-7; 7 bases match TRBD1. Germline lookup yields CDR1 SGHNT and CDR2 YENEEA. Trimming took 5 bases from V and 2 from J; bases not matched to a gene: 9. This CDR3 is 15 amino acids long. CDR3 in amino acids: CASSITDRAPYEQYF. CDR3 DNA sequence: TGTGCCAGCAGCATAACCGACAGGGCTCCCTACGAGCAGTACTTC.